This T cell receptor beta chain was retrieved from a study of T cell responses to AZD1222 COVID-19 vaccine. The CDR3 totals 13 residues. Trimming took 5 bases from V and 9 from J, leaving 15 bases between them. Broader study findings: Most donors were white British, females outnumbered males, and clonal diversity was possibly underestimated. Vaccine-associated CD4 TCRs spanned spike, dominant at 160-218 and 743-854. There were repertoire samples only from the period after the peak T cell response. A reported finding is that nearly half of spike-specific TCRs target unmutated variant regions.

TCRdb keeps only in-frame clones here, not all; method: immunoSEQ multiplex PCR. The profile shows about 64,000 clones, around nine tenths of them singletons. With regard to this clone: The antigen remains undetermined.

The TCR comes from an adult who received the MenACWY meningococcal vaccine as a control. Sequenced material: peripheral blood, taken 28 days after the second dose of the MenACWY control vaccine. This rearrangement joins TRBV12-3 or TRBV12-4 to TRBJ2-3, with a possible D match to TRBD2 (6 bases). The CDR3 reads CASSPRRAGTQYF. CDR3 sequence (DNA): TGTGCCAGCAGTCCCCGGAGGGCCGGCACGCAGTATTTT.